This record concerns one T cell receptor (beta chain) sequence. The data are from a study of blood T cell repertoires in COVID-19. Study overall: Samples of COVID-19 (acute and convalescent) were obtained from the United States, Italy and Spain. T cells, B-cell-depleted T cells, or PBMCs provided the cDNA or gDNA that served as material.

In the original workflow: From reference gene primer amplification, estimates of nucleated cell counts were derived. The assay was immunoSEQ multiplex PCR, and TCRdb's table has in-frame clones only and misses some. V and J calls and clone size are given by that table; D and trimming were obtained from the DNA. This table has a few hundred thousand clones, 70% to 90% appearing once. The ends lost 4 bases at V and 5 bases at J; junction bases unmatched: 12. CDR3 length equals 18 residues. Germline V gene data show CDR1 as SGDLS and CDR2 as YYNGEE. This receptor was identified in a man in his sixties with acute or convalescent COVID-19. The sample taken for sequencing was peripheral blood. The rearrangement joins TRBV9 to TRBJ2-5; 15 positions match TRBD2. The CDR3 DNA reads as TGTGCCAGCAGCAAACCGGGACTAGCGGGGGGTGAGGGGGAGACCCAGTACTTC. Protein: CASSKPGLAGGEGETQYF.